The T cell receptor beta chain under discussion was sequenced for a study of blood T cell repertoires in COVID-19. Trimming shortened V by 4 bases and J by 3 bases, and 9 bases separated the two germline ends. CDR1 SEHNR and CDR2 FQNEAQ come from the germline V gene (reference sequence). This CDR3 region has 14 residues. Assay used: immunoSEQ multiplex PCR; TCRdb lists only in-frame clones, some missing. Of 100,000 to 150,000 clones in the sample, 85% were seen once. This receptor was obtained from an elderly woman with COVID-19, enrolled during active disease. The sample consisted of peripheral blood. The chain carries TRBV7-9 and TRBJ1-4; perhaps TRBD1 as D (5 bases). The CDR3 sequence is CASSSIGANEKLFF. DNA of the CDR3: TGTGCCAGCAGCTCCATAGGGGCTAATGAAAAACTGTTTTTT.